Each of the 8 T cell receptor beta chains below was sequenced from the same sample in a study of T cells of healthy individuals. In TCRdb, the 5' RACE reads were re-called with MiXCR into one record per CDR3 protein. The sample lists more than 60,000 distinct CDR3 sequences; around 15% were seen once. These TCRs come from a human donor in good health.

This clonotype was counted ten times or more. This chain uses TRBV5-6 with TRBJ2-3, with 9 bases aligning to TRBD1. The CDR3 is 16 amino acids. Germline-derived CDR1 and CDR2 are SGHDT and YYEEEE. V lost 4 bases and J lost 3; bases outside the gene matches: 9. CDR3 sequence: CASSARTGEVTDTQYF. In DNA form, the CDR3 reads TGTGCCAGCAGCGCCCGGACAGGGGAGGTGACAGATACGCAGTATTTT.

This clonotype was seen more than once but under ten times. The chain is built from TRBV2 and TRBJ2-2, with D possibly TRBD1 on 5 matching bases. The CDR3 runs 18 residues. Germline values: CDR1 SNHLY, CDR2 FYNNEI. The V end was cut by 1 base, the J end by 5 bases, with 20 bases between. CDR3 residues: CASSEGRRQLGRTGELFF. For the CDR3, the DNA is TGTGCCAGCAGTGAAGGCCGCCGACAGTTAGGAAGAACCGGGGAGCTGTTTTTT.

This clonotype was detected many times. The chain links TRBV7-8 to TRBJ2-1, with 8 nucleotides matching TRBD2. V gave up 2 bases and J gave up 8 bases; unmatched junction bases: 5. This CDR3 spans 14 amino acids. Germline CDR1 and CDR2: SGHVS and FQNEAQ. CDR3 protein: CASSLLSGSDEQFF. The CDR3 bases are TGTGCCAGCAGCTTACTGAGCGGGAGCGATGAGCAGTTCTTC.

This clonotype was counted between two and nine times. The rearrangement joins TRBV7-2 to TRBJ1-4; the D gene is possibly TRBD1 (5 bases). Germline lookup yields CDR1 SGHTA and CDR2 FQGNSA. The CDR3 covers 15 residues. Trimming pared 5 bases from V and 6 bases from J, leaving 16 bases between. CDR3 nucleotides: TGTGCCAGCAGCACGAGGGACTTCGGCTATGAAAAACTGTTTTTT. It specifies CASSTRDFGYEKLFF.

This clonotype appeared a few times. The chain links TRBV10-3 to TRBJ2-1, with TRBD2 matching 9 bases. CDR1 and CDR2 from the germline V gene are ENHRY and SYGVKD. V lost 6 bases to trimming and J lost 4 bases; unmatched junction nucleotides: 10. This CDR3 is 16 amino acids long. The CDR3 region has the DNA TGTGCCATCAGCGATGCCGGGACTAGCACATACAATGAGCAGTTCTTC. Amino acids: CAISDAGTSTYNEQFF.

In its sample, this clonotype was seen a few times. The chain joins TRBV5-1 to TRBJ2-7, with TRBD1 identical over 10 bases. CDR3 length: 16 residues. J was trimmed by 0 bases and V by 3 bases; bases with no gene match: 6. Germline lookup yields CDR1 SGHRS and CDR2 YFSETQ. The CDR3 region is CASSSGQGITSYEQYF. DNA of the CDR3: TGCGCCAGCAGCTCGGGACAGGGGATAACCTCCTACGAGCAGTACTTC.

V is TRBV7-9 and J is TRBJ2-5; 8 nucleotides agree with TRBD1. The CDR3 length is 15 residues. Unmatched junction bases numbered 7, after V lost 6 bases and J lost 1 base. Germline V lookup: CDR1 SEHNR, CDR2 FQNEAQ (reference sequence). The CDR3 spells CASSIGQGSQETQYF. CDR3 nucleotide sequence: TGTGCCAGCAGTATCGGACAGGGTAGCCAAGAGACCCAGTACTTC.

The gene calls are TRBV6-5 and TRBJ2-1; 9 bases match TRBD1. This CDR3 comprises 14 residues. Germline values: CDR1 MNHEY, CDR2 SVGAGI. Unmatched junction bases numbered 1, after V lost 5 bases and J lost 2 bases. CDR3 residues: CASSTGGPYNEQFF. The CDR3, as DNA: TGTGCCAGCAGTACAGGGGGCCCCTACAATGAGCAGTTCTTC.